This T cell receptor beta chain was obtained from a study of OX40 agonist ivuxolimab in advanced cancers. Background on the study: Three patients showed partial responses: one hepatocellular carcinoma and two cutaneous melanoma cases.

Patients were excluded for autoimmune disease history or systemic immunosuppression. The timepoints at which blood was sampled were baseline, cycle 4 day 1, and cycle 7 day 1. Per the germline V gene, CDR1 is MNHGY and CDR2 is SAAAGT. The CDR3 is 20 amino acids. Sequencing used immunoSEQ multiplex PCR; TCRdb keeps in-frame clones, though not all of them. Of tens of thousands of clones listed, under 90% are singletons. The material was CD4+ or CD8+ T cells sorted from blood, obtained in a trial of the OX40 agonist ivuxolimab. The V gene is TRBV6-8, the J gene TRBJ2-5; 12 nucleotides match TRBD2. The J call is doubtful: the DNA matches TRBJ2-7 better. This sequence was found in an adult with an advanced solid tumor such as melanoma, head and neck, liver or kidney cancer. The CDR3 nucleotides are TGTGCCAGCAGTTGGCGTCCCCGACTAGCGGGAGCAAGATCTTCCTACGAGCAGTACTTC. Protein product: CASSWRPRLAGARSSYEQYF.